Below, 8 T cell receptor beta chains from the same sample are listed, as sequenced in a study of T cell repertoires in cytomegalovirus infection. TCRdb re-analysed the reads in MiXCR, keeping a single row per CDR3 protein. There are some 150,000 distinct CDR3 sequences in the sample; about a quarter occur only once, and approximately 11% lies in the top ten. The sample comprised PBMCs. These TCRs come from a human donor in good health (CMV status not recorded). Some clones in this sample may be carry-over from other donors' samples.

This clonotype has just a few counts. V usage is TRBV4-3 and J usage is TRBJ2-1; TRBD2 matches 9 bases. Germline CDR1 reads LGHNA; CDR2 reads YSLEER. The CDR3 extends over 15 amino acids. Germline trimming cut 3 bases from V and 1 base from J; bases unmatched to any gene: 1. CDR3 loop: CASSHTSGSYNEQFF. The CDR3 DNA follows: TGCGCCAGCAGCCATACTAGCGGGTCCTACAATGAGCAGTTCTTC.

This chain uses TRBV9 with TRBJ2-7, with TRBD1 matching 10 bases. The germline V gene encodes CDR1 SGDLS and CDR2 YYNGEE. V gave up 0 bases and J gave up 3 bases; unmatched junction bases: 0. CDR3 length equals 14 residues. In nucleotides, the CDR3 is TGTGCCAGCAGCGTAGGGGACAGGGGCTACGAGCAGTACTTC. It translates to CASSVGDRGYEQYF. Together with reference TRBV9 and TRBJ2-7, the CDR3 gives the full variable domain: DSGVTQTPKHLITATGQRVTLRCSPRSGDLSVYWYQQSLDQGLQFLIQYYNGEERAKGNILERFSAQQFPDLHSELNLSSLELGDSALYFCASSVGDRGYEQYFGPGTRLTVT.

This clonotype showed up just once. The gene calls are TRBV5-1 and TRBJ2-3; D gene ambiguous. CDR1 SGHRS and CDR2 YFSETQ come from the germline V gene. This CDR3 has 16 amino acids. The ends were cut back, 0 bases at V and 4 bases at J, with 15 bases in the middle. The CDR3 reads CASSLGTVQTSDTQYF. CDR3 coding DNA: TGCGCCAGCAGCTTGGGTACAGTTCAAACCTCAGATACGCAGTATTTT.

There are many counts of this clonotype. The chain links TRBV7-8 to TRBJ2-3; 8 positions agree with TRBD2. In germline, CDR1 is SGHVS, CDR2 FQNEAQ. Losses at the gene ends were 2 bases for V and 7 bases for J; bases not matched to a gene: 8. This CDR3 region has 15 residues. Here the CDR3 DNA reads TGTGCCAGCAGCTTACGAGCGGGGGAGGTGAATACGCAGTATTTT. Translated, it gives CASSLRAGEVNTQYF.

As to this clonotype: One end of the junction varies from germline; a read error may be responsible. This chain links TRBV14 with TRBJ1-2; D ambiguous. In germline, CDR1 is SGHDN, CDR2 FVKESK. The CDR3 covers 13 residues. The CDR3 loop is CASSPSRLGGYAF. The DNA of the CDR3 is TGTGCCAGCAGCCCCAGTCGCCTTGGCGGCTACGCCTTC.

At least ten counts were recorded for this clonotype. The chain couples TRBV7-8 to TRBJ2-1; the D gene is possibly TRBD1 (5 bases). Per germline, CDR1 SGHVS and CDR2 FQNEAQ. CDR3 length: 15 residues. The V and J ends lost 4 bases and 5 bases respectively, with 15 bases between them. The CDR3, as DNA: TGTGCCAGCAGCTCGTCCTCCAGGGTGGACAATGAGCAGTTCTTC. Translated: CASSSSSRVDNEQFF.

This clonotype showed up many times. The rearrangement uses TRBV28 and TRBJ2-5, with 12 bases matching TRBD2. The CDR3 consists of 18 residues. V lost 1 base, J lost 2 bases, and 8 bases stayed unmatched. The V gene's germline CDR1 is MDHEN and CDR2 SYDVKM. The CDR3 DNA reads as TGTGCCAGCAGTTTATTAACTAGCGGGAGGATTACTCAAGAGACCCAGTACTTC. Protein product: CASSLLTSGRITQETQYF.

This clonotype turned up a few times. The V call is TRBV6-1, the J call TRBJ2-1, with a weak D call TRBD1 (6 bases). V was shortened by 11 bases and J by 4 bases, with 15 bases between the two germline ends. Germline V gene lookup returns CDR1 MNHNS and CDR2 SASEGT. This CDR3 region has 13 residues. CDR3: CASQGRNYNEQFF. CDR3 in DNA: TGTGCCTCACAGGGACGCAATTACAATGAGCAGTTCTTC.